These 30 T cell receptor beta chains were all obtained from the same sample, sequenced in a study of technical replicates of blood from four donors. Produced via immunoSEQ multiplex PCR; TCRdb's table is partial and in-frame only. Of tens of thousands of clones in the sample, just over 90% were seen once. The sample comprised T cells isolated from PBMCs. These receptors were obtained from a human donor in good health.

The CDR3 coding sequence is TGTGCCAGCAGCTTCAGACTAGCGGGGGGGTACAATGAGCAGTTCTTC. It translates to CASSFRLAGGYNEQFF. This sequence joins TRBV11-2 and TRBJ2-1, with 14 bases matching TRBD2. J was trimmed by 4 bases and V by 3 bases; bases with no gene match: 2. CDR1 is SGHAT and CDR2 is FQNNGV in the germline V gene. The CDR3 is 16 residues long.

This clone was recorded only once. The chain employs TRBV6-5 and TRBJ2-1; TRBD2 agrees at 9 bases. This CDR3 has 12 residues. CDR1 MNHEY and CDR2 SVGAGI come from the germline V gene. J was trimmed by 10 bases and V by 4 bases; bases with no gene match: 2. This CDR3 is CASSWSGGEQFF. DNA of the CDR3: TGTGCCAGCAGTTGGAGCGGGGGGGAGCAGTTCTTC.

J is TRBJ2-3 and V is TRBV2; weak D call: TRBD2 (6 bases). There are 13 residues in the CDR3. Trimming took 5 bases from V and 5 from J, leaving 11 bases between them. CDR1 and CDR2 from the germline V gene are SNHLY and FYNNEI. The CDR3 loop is CASSFGRLDTQYF. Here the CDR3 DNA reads TGTGCCAGCAGTTTCGGGAGACTAGATACGCAGTATTTT.

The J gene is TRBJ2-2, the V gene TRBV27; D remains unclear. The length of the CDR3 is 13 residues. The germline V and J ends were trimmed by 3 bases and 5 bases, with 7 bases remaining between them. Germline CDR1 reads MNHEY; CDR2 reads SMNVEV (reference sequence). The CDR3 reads CASSLLETGELFF. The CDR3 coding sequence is TGTGCCAGCAGTTTGCTAGAAACCGGGGAGCTGTTTTTT.

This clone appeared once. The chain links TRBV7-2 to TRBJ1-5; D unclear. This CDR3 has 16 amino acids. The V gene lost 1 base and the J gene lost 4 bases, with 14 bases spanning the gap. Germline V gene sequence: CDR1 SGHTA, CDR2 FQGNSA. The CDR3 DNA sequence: TGTGCCAGCAGCTTAGGGACTCCCTGGGCAAATCAGCCCCAGCATTTT. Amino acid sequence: CASSLGTPWANQPQHF.

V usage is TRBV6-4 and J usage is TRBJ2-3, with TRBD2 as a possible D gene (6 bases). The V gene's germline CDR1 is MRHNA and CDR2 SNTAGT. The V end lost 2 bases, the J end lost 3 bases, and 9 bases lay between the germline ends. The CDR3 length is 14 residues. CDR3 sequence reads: CASSDRGGTDTQYF. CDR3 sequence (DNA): TGTGCCAGCAGTGACAGGGGAGGTACAGATACGCAGTATTTT.

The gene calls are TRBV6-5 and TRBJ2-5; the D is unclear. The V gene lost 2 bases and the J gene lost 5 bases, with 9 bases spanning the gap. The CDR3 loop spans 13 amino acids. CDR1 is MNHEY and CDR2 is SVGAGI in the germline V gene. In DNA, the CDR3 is TGTGCCAGCAGTTACGCCCCTCGGGAGACCCAGTACTTC. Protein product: CASSYAPRETQYF.

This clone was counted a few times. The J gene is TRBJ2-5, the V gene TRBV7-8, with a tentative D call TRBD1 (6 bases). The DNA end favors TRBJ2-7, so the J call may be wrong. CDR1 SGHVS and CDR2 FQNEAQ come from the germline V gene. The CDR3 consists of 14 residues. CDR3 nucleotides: TGTGCCAGCACCCCCTCCAGGGGTCTCCACGAGCAGTACTTC. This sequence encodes CASTPSRGLHEQYF.

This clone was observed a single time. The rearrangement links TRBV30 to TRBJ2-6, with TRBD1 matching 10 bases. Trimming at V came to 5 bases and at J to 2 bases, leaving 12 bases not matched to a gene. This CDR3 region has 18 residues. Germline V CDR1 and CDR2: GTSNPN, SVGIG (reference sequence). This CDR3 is CAWQRGRTGGPGANVLTF. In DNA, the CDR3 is TGTGCCTGGCAGCGTGGTAGGACAGGGGGTCCTGGGGCCAACGTCCTGACTTTC. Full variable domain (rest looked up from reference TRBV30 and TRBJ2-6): SQTIHQWPATLVQPVGSPLSLECTVEGTSNPNLYWYRQAAGRGLQLLFYSVGIGQISSEVPQNLSASRPQDRQFILSSKKLLLSDSGFYLCAWQRGRTGGPGANVLTFGAGSRLTVL.

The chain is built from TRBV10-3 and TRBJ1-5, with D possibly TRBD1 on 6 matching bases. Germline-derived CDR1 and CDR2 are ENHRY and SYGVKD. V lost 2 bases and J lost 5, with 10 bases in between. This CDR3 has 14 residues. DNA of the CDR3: TGTGCCATCAGTGAGACACAGGGCGATCAGCCCCAGCATTTT. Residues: CAISETQGDQPQHF.

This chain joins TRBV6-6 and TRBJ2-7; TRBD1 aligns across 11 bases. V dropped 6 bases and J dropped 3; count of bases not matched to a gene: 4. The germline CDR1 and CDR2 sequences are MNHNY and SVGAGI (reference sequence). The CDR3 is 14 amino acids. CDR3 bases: TGTGCCAGCAGGAGGACAGGGGGCCACTACGAGCAGTACTTC. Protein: CASRRTGGHYEQYF.

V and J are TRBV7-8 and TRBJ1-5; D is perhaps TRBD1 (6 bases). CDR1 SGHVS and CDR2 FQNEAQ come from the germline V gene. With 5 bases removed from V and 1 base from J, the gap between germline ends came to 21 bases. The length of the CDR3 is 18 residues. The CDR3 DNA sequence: TGTGCCAGCAGCCCGACACTACTACAGGGCGGGAGCAATCAGCCCCAGCATTTT. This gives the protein CASSPTLLQGGSNQPQHF. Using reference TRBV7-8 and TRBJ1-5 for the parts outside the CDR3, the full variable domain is GAGVSQSPRYKVAKRGQDVALRCDPISGHVSLFWYQQALGQGPEFLTYFQNEAQLDKSGLPSDRFFAERPEGSVSTLKIQRTQQEDSAVYLCASSPTLLQGGSNQPQHFGDGTRLSIL.

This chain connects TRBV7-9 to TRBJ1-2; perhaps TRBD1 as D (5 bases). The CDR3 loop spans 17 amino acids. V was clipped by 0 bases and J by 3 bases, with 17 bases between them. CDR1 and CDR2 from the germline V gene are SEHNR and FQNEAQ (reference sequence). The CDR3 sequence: CASSLAVAGDTDYGYTF. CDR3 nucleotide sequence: TGTGCCAGCAGCTTAGCTGTCGCGGGGGATACGGACTATGGCTACACCTTC.

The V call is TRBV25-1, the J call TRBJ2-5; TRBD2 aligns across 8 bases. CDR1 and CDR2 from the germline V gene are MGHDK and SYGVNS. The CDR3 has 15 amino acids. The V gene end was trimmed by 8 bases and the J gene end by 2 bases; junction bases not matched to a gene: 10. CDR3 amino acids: CASETTSVAQETQYF. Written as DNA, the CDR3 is TGTGCCAGCGAAACGACTAGCGTCGCTCAAGAGACCCAGTACTTC.

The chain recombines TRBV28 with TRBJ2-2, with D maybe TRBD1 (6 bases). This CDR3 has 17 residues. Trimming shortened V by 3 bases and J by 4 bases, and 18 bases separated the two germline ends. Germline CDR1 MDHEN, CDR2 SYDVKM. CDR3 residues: CASSFFSFEGVTGELFF. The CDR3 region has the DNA TGTGCCAGCAGTTTCTTCTCTTTTGAGGGGGTCACCGGGGAGCTGTTTTTT.

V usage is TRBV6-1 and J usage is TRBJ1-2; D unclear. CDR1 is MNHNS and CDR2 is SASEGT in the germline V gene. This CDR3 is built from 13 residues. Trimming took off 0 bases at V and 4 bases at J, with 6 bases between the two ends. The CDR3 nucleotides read TGTGCCAGCAGTGAAGCGAACTTCTATGGCTACACCTTC. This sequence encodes CASSEANFYGYTF.

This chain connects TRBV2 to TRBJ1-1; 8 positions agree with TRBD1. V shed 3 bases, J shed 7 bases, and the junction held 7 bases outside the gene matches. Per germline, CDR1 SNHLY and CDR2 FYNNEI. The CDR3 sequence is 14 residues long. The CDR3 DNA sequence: TGTGCCAGCAGTGAGGCAGGGGGCGACGGTGAAGCTTTCTTT. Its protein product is CASSEAGGDGEAFF.

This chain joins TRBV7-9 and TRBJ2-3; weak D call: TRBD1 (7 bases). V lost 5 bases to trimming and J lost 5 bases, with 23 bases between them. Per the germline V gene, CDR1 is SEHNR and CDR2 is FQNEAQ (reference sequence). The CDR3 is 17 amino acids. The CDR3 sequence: CASSLRGGTALEDTQYF. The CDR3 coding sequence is TGTGCCAGCAGCCTCCGAGGGGGGACAGCCTTGGAAGATACGCAGTATTTT.

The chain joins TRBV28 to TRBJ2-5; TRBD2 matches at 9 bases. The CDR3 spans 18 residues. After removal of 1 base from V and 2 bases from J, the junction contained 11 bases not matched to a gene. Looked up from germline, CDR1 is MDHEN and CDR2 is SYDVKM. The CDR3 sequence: CASSLYQIASGTQETQYF. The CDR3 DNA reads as TGTGCCAGCAGTTTATACCAGATAGCTAGCGGGACTCAAGAGACCCAGTACTTC.

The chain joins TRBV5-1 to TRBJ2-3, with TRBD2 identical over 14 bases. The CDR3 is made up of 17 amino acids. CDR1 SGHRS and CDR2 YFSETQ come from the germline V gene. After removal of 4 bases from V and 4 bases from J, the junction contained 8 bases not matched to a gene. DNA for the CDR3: TGCGCCAGCAGCACCGGAGAGGGACTAGCGGGGGCAGATACGCAGTATTTT. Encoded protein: CASSTGEGLAGADTQYF. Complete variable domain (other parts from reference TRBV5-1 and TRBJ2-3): KAGVTQTPRYLIKTRGQQVTLSCSPISGHRSVSWYQQTPGQGLQFLFEYFSETQRNKGNFPGRFSGRQFSNSRSEMNVSTLELGDSALYLCASSTGEGLAGADTQYFGPGTRLTVL.

This CDR3 is CASSGAPTGVGEQYF. CDR3 DNA: TGTGCCAGCAGTGGGGCACCAACGGGGGTGGGAGAGCAGTACTTC. J is TRBJ2-7 and V is TRBV25-1; TRBD2 is a possible D gene (6 bases). CDR3 length: 15 residues. Germline values: CDR1 MGHDK, CDR2 SYGVNS. Trimming removed 4 bases from V and 7 bases from J, with 20 bases in between.

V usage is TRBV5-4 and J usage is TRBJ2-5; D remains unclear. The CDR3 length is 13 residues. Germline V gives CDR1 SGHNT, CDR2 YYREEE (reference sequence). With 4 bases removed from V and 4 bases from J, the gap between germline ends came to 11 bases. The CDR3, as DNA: TGTGCCAGCAGCCCACCCGGAGTAGAGACCCAGTACTTC. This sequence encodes CASSPPGVETQYF.

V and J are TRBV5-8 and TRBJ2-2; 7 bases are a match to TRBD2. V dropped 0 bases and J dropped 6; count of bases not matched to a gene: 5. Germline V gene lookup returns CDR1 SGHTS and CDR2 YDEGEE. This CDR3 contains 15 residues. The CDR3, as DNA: TGTGCCAGCAGCTTGGCCGTTCGGGGGGCCGGGGAGCTGTTTTTT. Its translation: CASSLAVRGAGELFF.

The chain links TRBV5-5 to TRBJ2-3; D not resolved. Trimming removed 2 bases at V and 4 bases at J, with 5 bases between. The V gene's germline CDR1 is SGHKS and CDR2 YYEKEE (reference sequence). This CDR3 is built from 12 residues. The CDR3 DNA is TGTGCCAGCAGCTTAAGCGCAGATACGCAGTATTTT. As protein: CASSLSADTQYF.

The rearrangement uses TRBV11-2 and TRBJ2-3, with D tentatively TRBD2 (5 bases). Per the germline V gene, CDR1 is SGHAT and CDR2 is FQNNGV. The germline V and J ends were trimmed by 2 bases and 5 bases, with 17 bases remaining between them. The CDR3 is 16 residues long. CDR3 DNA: TGTGCCAGCAGCTTATGGCCGAGGGAAAGCGTAGATACGCAGTATTTT. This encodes CASSLWPRESVDTQYF. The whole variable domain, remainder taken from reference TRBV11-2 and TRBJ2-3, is EAGVAQSPRYKIIEKRQSVAFWCNPISGHATLYWYQQILGQGPKLLIQFQNNGVVDDSQLPKDRFSAERLKGVDSTLKIQPAKLEDSAVYLCASSLWPRESVDTQYFGPGTRLTVL.

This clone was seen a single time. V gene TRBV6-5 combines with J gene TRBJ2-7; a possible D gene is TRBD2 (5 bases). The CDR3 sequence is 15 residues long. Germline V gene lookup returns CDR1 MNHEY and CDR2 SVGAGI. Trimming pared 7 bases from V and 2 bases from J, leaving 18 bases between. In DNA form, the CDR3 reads TGTGCCAGCACCAAATTCGGCGGAGGAACCTACGAGCAGTACTTC. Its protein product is CASTKFGGGTYEQYF.

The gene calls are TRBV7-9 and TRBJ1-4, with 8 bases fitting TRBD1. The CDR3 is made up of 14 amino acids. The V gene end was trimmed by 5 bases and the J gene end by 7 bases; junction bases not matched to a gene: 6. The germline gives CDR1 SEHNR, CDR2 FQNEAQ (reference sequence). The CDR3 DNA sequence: TGTGCCAGCAGCACTCGGACAGGGTCTGAAAAACTGTTTTTT. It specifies CASSTRTGSEKLFF.

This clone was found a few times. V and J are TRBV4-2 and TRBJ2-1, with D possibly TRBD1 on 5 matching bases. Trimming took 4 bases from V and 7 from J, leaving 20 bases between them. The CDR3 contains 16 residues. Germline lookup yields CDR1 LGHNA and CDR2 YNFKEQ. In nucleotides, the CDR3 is TGTGCCAGCAGCCCAAACTACGTGACAGCAGGAAATGAGCAGTTCTTC. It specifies CASSPNYVTAGNEQFF.

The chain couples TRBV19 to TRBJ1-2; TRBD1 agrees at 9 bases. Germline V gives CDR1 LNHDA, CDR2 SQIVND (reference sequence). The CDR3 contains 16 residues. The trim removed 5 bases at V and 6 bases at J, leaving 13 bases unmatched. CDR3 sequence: CASSLLPGQGKDGYTF. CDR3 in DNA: TGTGCCAGTAGTCTCCTCCCGGGACAGGGAAAGGATGGCTACACCTTC.

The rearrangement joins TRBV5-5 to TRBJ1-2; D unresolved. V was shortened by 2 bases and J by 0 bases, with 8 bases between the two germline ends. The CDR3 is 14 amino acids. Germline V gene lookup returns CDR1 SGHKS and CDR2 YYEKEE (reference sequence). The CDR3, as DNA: TGTGCCAGCAGCTTAACAGAGTCTAACTATGGCTACACCTTC. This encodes CASSLTESNYGYTF.